These 10 T cell receptor beta chains came from one sample sequenced in a study of T cell responses to AZD1222 COVID-19 vaccine. Only in-frame clones appear in the TCRdb table, and some are missing; sequencing was by immunoSEQ multiplex PCR. Here the sample spans approximately 75,000 clones, about 90% being singletons. The sequencing here drew on peripheral blood, taken 28 days after the second AZD1222 dose. The receptors here all came from an adult who received the AZD1222 COVID-19 vaccine.

The CDR3 sequence: CASRTGGSDGYTF. The CDR3 DNA is TGTGCCAGCAGAACAGGGGGCTCGGATGGCTACACCTTC. The chain couples TRBV12-3 or TRBV12-4 to TRBJ1-2; 9 bases line up with TRBD1. This CDR3 spans 13 amino acids. V was clipped by 6 bases and J by 6 bases; unmatched bases: 5.

V is TRBV29-1 and J is TRBJ1-1; TRBD1 is a possible D gene (6 bases). Germline V gene sequence: CDR1 SQVTM, CDR2 ANQGSEA. Between the trimmed V and J ends, which lost 4 bases and 5 bases, there was a span of 11 bases. This CDR3 is built from 12 residues. This CDR3 is CSVGGGRTEAFF. The CDR3, as DNA: TGCAGCGTTGGGGGGGGCCGTACTGAAGCTTTCTTT.

This rearrangement joins TRBV5-5 to TRBJ2-3, with TRBD2 matching over 7 bases. The CDR3 is made up of 12 amino acids. Germline CDR1 is SGHKS and CDR2 is YYEKEE (reference sequence). V lost 10 bases and J lost 2; bases outside the gene matches: 4. CDR3 in amino acids: CAAGEATDTQYF. CDR3 nucleotide sequence: TGTGCCGCGGGGGAAGCCACAGATACGCAGTATTTT.

J is TRBJ2-5 and V is TRBV7-9; D not certain. V lost 5 bases and J lost 2, with 15 bases in between. CDR1 is SEHNR, CDR2 FQNEAQ, per germline (reference sequence). The CDR3 extends over 15 amino acids. CDR3 residues: CASSDGSMFQETQYF. CDR3 nucleotides: TGTGCCAGCAGCGACGGATCGATGTTTCAAGAGACCCAGTACTTC. The variable domain in full, completed from reference TRBV7-9 and TRBJ2-5, reads DTGVSQNPRHKITKRGQNVTFRCDPISEHNRLYWYRQTLGQGPEFLTYFQNEAQLEKSRLLSDRFSAERPKGSFSTLEIQRTEQGDSAMYLCASSDGSMFQETQYFGPGTRLLVL.

V usage is TRBV7-9 and J usage is TRBJ2-7; 10 bases are a match to TRBD1. V shed 4 bases, J shed 4 bases, and the junction held 4 bases outside the gene matches. This CDR3 has 14 amino acids. Germline lookup yields CDR1 SEHNR and CDR2 FQNEAQ (reference sequence). The CDR3 spells CASSYRDRGYEQYF. DNA for the CDR3: TGTGCCAGCAGCTACCGGGACAGGGGATACGAGCAGTACTTC.

The rearrangement links TRBV7-3 to TRBJ2-5; TRBD2 is a possible D gene (5 bases). Trimming took off 4 bases at V and 7 bases at J, with 13 bases between the two ends. CDR1 SGHTA and CDR2 FQGTGA come from the germline V gene. The CDR3 has 13 amino acids. CDR3 bases: TGTGCCAGCAGCTCGGGATCGTTAGGGACCCAGTACTTC. Translated, it gives CASSSGSLGTQYF.

The chain couples TRBV25-1 to TRBJ1-2; a possible D gene is TRBD1 (6 bases). V dropped 3 bases and J dropped 3 bases, with 11 bases sitting between them. Germline CDR1 MGHDK, CDR2 SYGVNS. The CDR3 consists of 14 residues. In DNA, the CDR3 is TGTGCCAGCAGTGACGGACAGAACGACTATGGCTACACCTTC. Amino acid sequence: CASSDGQNDYGYTF.

CDR3 nucleotides: TGTGCCAGTAGTAGTGTCGGGGGTACTGAAGCTTTCTTT. Its translation is CASSSVGGTEAFF. The V and J genes are TRBV19 and TRBJ1-1, with D possibly being TRBD1 (5 bases). Per the germline V gene, CDR1 is LNHDA and CDR2 is SQIVND (reference sequence). V was shortened by 4 bases and J by 5 bases, with 11 bases between the two germline ends. This CDR3 contains 13 residues.

J is TRBJ2-7 and V is TRBV7-3; D is ambiguous. Deletions cut 5 bases from V and 5 bases from J, with 13 bases between. This CDR3 region has 13 residues. Germline V gene lookup returns CDR1 SGHTA and CDR2 FQGTGA. In DNA form, the CDR3 reads TGTGCCAGCAGCCCGCGCCCTTGGGACGAGCAGTACTTC. Amino acids: CASSPRPWDEQYF.

V gene TRBV13 combines with J gene TRBJ2-7; TRBD2 aligns across 8 bases. The CDR3 contains 15 residues. J gave up 3 bases and V 5 bases, and 9 bases lay outside the gene matches. Germline loops: CDR1 PRHDT, CDR2 FYEKMQ (reference sequence). CDR3 region: CASSPGGATDYEQYF. Written as DNA, the CDR3 is TGTGCCAGCAGCCCGGGGGGGGCCACTGACTACGAGCAGTACTTC.